This T cell receptor beta chain was captured in a study of shared clonotypes between healthy human individuals. Sequencing was performed with immunoSEQ multiplex PCR; in TCRdb, only in-frame clones are kept and a portion is missing. The sample lists around 700,000 clones, roughly 70% occurring once. This TCR derives from a woman in her thirties in good health. The material sequenced was memory CD4+ T cells sorted from blood. Regarding subset: CD45RA-negative fraction.

CDR3 protein: CATSMAPGLSTYEQYF. DNA of the CDR3: TGTGCCACCAGCATGGCCCCGGGACTCTCTACCTACGAGCAGTACTTC. The chain is built from TRBV15 and TRBJ2-7; D perhaps matches TRBD2 (6 bases). In germline, CDR1 is LNHNV, CDR2 YYDKDF (reference sequence). The CDR3 length is 16 residues. V was clipped by 4 bases and J by 2 bases, with 18 bases between them.